This T cell receptor beta chain was documented in a study of shared T cell receptors in the human thymus. The CDR3 spans 14 residues. From germline, CDR1 is SGHTA and CDR2 FQGNSA. V lost 5 bases, J lost 6 bases, and 14 bases lay in between. Libraries were prepared by immunoSEQ multiplex PCR; TCRdb keeps only in-frame clonotypes and omits some of them. Among about 500,000 clones listed, about four fifths were seen once. These data were likewise used in another study, on human thymus T cells.

This sequence originates from a boy younger than two with a congenital heart defect. The source material was thymocytes. The rearrangement links TRBV7-2 to TRBJ1-5, with D possibly matching TRBD1 (6 bases). The chain's CDR3 is CASSIRGGGQPQHF. DNA of the CDR3: TGTGCCAGCAGCATTAGGGGGGGCGGTCAGCCCCAGCATTTT. Supplemented by reference TRBV7-2 and TRBJ1-5, the full variable domain reads GAGVSQSPSNKVTEKGKDVELRCDPISGHTALYWYRQSLGQGLEFLIYFQGNSAPDKSGLPSDRFSAERTGGSVSTLTIQRTQQEDSAVYLCASSIRGGGQPQHFGDGTRLSIL.